This TCR beta chain stems from a study of cytomegalovirus exposure and HLA in healthy donors. Study-wide results and limits: Researchers reported from a later analysis that most CMV-associated TCR beta chains appeared HLA-restricted. TRBV6-2, TRBV6-3 and some other V segments were unresolvable in 87-base-pair reads.

The germline V gene has CDR1 SGHTA and CDR2 FQGTGA. Trimming stripped 1 base from V and 5 bases from J, with 17 bases between. The length of the CDR3 is 16 residues. PCR was performed using 60 Vbeta and 13 Jbeta primers. In the authors' methods: In a later analysis, the count reached 76 million or so unique TCR beta chains, with roughly 12 million shared. The data were produced by immunoSEQ multiplex PCR, yet TCRdb's version contains in-frame clones alone and is incomplete. From that table come the V and J calls and clone size; the DNA was used to work out D and trimming. Among over 150,000 clones listed, more than 70% were seen once. This clone was found a few times. What it recognizes is unknown.

This clonotype originated in a man aged 55 to 69 in good health and CMV-seronegative. Sequencing was done on a sample of PBMCs. The rearrangement uses TRBV7-3 and TRBJ1-1; the D is unclear. The DNA for the CDR3 is TGTGCCAGCAGCTTAATTGGCAGGAGTGGGAGGACTGAAGCTTTCTTT. Its protein product is CASSLIGRSGRTEAFF. Full variable domain (remainder filled in from reference TRBV7-3 and TRBJ1-1): GAGVSQTPSNKVTEKGKYVELRCDPISGHTALYWYRQSLGQGPEFLIYFQGTGAADDSGLPNDRFFAVRPEGSVSTLKIQRTERGDSAVYLCASSLIGRSGRTEAFFGQGTRLTVV.